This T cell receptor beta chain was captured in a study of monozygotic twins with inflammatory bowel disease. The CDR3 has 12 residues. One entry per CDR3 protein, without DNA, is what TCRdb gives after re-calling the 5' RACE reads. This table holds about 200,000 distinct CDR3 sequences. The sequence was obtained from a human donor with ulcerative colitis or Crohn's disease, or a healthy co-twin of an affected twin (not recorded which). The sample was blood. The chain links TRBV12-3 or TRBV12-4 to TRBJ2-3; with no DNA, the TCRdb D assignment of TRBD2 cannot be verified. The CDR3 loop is CASNSDSNTQYF.